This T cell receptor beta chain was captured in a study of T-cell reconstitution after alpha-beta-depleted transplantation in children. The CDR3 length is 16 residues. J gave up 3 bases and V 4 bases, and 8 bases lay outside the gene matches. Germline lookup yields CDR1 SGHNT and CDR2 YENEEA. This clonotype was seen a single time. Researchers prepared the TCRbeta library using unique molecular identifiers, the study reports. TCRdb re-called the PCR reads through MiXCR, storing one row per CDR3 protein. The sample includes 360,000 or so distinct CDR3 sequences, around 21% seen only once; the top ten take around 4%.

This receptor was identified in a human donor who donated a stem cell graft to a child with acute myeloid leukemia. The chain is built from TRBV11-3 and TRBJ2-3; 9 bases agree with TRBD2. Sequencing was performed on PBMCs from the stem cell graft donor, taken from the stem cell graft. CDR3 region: CASSSGGLAGTDTQYF. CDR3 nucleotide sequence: TGTGCCAGCAGCTCTGGGGGTCTAGCGGGGACAGATACGCAGTATTTT.